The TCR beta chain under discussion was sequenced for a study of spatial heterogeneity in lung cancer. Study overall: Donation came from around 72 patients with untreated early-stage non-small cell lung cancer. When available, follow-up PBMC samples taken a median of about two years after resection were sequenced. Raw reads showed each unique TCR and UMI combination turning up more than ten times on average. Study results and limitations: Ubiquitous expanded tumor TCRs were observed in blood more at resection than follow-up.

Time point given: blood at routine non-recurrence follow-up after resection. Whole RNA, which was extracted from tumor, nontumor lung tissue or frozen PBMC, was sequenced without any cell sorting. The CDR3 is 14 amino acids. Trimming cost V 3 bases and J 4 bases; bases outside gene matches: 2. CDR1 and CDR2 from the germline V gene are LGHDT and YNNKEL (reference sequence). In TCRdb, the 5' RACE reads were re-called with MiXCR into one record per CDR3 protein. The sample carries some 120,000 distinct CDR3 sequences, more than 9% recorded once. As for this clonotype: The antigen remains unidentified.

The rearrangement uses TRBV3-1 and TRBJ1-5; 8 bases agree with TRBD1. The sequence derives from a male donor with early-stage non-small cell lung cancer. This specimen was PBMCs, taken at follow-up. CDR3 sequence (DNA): TGTGCCAGCAGCCACGGACAGGGAAATCAGCCCCAGCATTTT. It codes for CASSHGQGNQPQHF.